This T cell receptor (beta chain) was retrieved from a study of blood T cell repertoires in COVID-19. Profiled with immunoSEQ multiplex PCR; TCRdb holds only in-frame clones, not every one. The sample lists fewer than 250,000 clones; 65% to 85% were seen once. Recruits, aged about 18 to 95 years, lived in 24 US areas. The length of the CDR3 is 14 residues. V gave up 2 bases and J gave up 1 base, with 4 bases separating them. In germline, CDR1 is SGHNT, CDR2 YYREEE (reference sequence). The rearrangement uses TRBV5-4 and TRBJ2-6; D ambiguous. The receptor comes from a woman in her thirties or forties who had recovered from COVID-19. Sequencing was done on a sample of PBMCs or T cells enriched from blood (not recorded which). The CDR3 nucleotides read TGTGCCAGCAGCTTCCTGTCTGGGGCCAACGTCCTGACTTTC. Translated: CASSFLSGANVLTF.